The 27 T cell receptor beta chains listed next were all sequenced from one sample in a study of blood T cell repertoires in COVID-19. Profiled with immunoSEQ multiplex PCR; TCRdb holds only in-frame clones, not every one. The sample lists about 190,000 clones, 86% occurring once. Sequenced input: PBMCs or T cells enriched from blood (not recorded which). These receptors all stem from a woman in her 40s in a cohort exposed to, infected with or recovered from COVID-19 (not recorded which).

The gene calls are TRBV19 and TRBJ1-2; D may be TRBD1 (5 bases). V lost 3 bases, J lost 3 bases, and 14 bases lay in between. The CDR3 loop spans 15 amino acids. CDR1 is LNHDA, CDR2 SQIVND, per germline (reference sequence). CDR3 amino acids: CASSIRRGQDYGYTF. CDR3 nucleotides: TGTGCCAGTAGTATCAGGAGGGGCCAAGACTATGGCTACACCTTC. The complete variable domain, with remaining parts taken from reference TRBV19 and TRBJ1-2, reads DGGITQSPKYLFRKEGQNVTLSCEQNLNHDAMYWYRQDPGQGLRLIYYSQIVNDFQKGDIAEGYSVSREKKESFPLTVTSAQKNPTAFYLCASSIRRGQDYGYTFGSGTRLTVV.

The chain uses TRBV6-1 and TRBJ1-2; 7 bases are shared with TRBD1. The CDR3 sequence is 16 residues long. The junction had 8 bases not matched to a gene; V was cut back by 4 bases and J by 0 bases. Germline V gene lookup returns CDR1 MNHNS and CDR2 SASEGT. The CDR3 reads CASSGTFDRANYGYTF. The CDR3 bases are TGTGCCAGCAGTGGGACCTTTGACAGGGCTAACTATGGCTACACCTTC.

The chain recombines TRBV5-6 with TRBJ2-5; D possibly corresponds to TRBD2 (6 bases). CDR1 and CDR2 from the germline V gene are SGHDT and YYEEEE. Between the trimmed V and J ends, which lost 2 bases and 3 bases, there was a span of 11 bases. This CDR3 comprises 14 residues. The CDR3 spells CASSFLAPEETQYF. The CDR3 nucleotides are TGTGCCAGCAGCTTTCTAGCGCCGGAAGAGACCCAGTACTTC. Based on the CDR3 plus reference TRBV5-6 and TRBJ2-5, the full variable domain is DAGVTQSPTHLIKTRGQQVTLRCSPKSGHDTVSWYQQALGQGPQFIFQYYEEEERQRGNFPDRFSGHQFPNYSSELNVNALLLGDSALYLCASSFLAPEETQYFGPGTRLLVL.

The V and J genes are TRBV5-1 and TRBJ1-2; 7 bases agree with TRBD1. This CDR3 is 14 amino acids long. Germline assignment: CDR1 SGHRS and CDR2 YFSETQ. V shed 4 bases and J 3 bases; nucleotides not matched to a gene: 6. The chain's CDR3 is CASSREGADYGYTF. CDR3 nucleotides: TGCGCCAGCAGCCGGGAGGGGGCAGACTATGGCTACACCTTC.

CDR3 protein: CATSDSGTGVDTQYF. The CDR3 coding sequence is TGTGCCACCAGTGACTCCGGGACAGGGGTAGATACGCAGTATTTT. This chain uses TRBV24-1 with TRBJ2-3; 10 bases match TRBD1. The trim removed 4 bases at V and 5 bases at J, leaving 5 bases unmatched. Germline CDR1 KGHDR, CDR2 SFDVKD. This CDR3 is built from 15 residues.

The J gene is TRBJ2-2, the V gene TRBV29-1; maybe TRBD1 (7 bases). Per germline, CDR1 SQVTM and CDR2 ANQGSEA. This CDR3 comprises 14 residues. Trimming left V 5 bases short and J 4 bases short, with 14 bases between. In DNA form, the CDR3 reads TGCAGCGTTCTAGCGACAGGGAGCACCGGGGAGCTGTTTTTT. As protein: CSVLATGSTGELFF.

The rearrangement joins TRBV3-1 (or the pseudogene TRBV3-2) to TRBJ2-4; D is possibly TRBD2 (5 bases). Germline CDR1 is LGHDT and CDR2 is YNNKEL (reference sequence). This CDR3 contains 17 residues. The ends were cut back, 0 bases at V and 1 base at J, with 13 bases in the middle. The CDR3 here is CASSQEILRAAKNIQYF. In nucleotides, the CDR3 is TGTGCCAGCAGCCAAGAAATACTGCGGGCGGCCAAAAACATTCAGTACTTC.

The chain combines TRBV5-1 with TRBJ2-3, with D possibly matching TRBD2 (5 bases). The germline CDR1 and CDR2 sequences are SGHRS and YFSETQ. Deletions cut 1 base from V and 0 bases from J, with 12 bases between. The CDR3 is made up of 16 amino acids. The CDR3 DNA reads as TGCGCCAGCAGCTTGTTCGCGGGTCCTAGCACAGATACGCAGTATTTT. Encoded protein: CASSLFAGPSTDTQYF.

The V call is TRBV2, the J call TRBJ2-2, with TRBD2 as a possible D gene (5 bases). V was trimmed by 3 bases and J by 1 base, leaving 12 bases between them. The CDR3 runs to 16 residues. CDR1 and CDR2 from the germline V gene are SNHLY and FYNNEI. The CDR3 DNA sequence: TGTGCCAGCAGTGATATGGGGAGCATGAACACCGGGGAGCTGTTTTTT. It is translated as CASSDMGSMNTGELFF.

The V gene is TRBV9, the J gene TRBJ1-5; the D is unclear. This CDR3 has 14 residues. Germline CDR1 SGDLS, CDR2 YYNGEE. V was trimmed by 3 bases and J by 2 bases, leaving 9 bases between them. The CDR3 DNA reads as TGTGCCAGCAGCGGCTCAGATGGCAATCAGCCCCAGCATTTT. Protein sequence: CASSGSDGNQPQHF.

A remark on this clone: One end of the junction varies from germline; a read error may be responsible. The V gene is TRBV27, the J gene TRBJ1-6; no reliable D call. Germline CDR1 and CDR2: MNHEY and SMNVEV (reference sequence). The CDR3 spans 16 residues. In nucleotides, the CDR3 is TGTGCCAGCACCCTGGGGAGGGCCTCCTCTAATTCACCCCTCCACTTT. It translates to CASTLGRASSNSPLHF.

This clone turned up a few times. The V call is TRBV20-1, the J call TRBJ1-1; the D is unclear. Trimming stripped 6 bases from V and 8 bases from J, with 10 bases between. The CDR3 has 10 amino acids. Germline V gene data show CDR1 as DFQATT and CDR2 as SNEGSKA (reference sequence). DNA for the CDR3: TGCAGTGCAGAACGAGGGGAAGCTTTCTTT. Encoded protein: CSAERGEAFF.

The chain combines TRBV20-1 with TRBJ1-5, with D perhaps TRBD1 (5 bases). CDR1 DFQATT and CDR2 SNEGSKA come from the germline V gene (reference sequence). Trimming shortened V by 6 bases and J by 3 bases, and 12 bases separated the two germline ends. The CDR3 contains 13 residues. The CDR3 region is CSASRGFNQPQHF. CDR3 sequence (DNA): TGCAGTGCAAGTAGGGGTTTCAATCAGCCCCAGCATTTT.

A few counts support this clone. The V call is TRBV9, the J call TRBJ1-2; 7 nucleotides line up with TRBD1. This CDR3 has 15 amino acids. CDR1 is SGDLS, CDR2 YYNGEE, per germline. The V and J ends lost 3 bases and 7 bases, in that order; junction bases with no gene match: 12. The CDR3 DNA reads TGTGCCAGCAGCGGACAGGGACTCTCCCTAGGTGGCTACACCTTC. Translating gives CASSGQGLSLGGYTF.

This chain connects TRBV4-2 to TRBJ2-7; possible D gene TRBD2, 6 bases. This CDR3 contains 15 residues. Between the trimmed V and J ends, which lost 3 bases and 2 bases, there was a span of 14 bases. Germline V gene sequence: CDR1 LGHNA, CDR2 YNFKEQ. The CDR3 DNA sequence: TGTGCCAGCAGCCAGACCGGGACTGGAACCTACGAGCAGTACTTC. Translation gives CASSQTGTGTYEQYF.

V gene TRBV12-2 combines with J gene TRBJ1-1; the table's D gene call, TRBD1, was not cross checked with the DNA. TRBV12-2 is a pseudogene. This CDR3 spans 18 amino acids. CDR3 sequence reads: CASRFSKGGPYDIAEAFF. CDR3 DNA: TGTGCAAGTCGCTTCTCAAAAGGGGGCCCTTACGATATAGCTGAAGCTTTCTTT.

V is TRBV5-5 and J is TRBJ2-3; the D gene is possibly TRBD1 (5 bases). This CDR3 has 15 residues. V was clipped by 4 bases and J by 8 bases, with 20 bases between them. Germline lookup yields CDR1 SGHKS and CDR2 YYEKEE (reference sequence). CDR3 in DNA: TGTGCCAGCAGCGGTCGGGCTGACACCCAGGGTACGCAGTATTTT. Amino acid sequence: CASSGRADTQGTQYF.

V and J are TRBV29-1 and TRBJ2-2; unclear D gene. The V gene's germline CDR1 is SQVTM and CDR2 ANQGSEA. V lost 4 bases to trimming and J lost 1 base, with 7 bases between them. The CDR3 totals 13 residues. CDR3 region: CSVGLKNTGELFF. The CDR3 DNA reads TGCAGCGTTGGCCTAAAGAACACCGGGGAGCTGTTTTTT.

The chain joins TRBV5-1 to TRBJ2-1; the D gene is possibly TRBD1 (6 bases). V shed 2 bases and J shed 8 bases, with 17 bases lying between them. Germline CDR1 reads SGHRS; CDR2 reads YFSETQ. This CDR3 comprises 15 residues. DNA of the CDR3: TGCGCCAGCAGCTTCGGATCTGTCAGGGGCGATGAGCAGTTCTTC. Its translation: CASSFGSVRGDEQFF. The full variable domain, rest sourced from reference TRBV5-1 and TRBJ2-1, is KAGVTQTPRYLIKTRGQQVTLSCSPISGHRSVSWYQQTPGQGLQFLFEYFSETQRNKGNFPGRFSGRQFSNSRSEMNVSTLELGDSALYLCASSFGSVRGDEQFFGPGTRLTVL.

V usage is TRBV2 and J usage is TRBJ2-1; 11 nucleotides line up with TRBD2. Trimming took 7 bases from V and 8 from J; bases not matched to a gene: 13. The germline gives CDR1 SNHLY, CDR2 FYNNEI. This CDR3 is 16 amino acids long. CDR3: CASTLLAGGAVDEQFF. The DNA for the CDR3 is TGTGCCAGCACCTTATTAGCGGGAGGGGCTGTGGATGAGCAGTTCTTC.

V and J are TRBV25-1 and TRBJ1-3; 7 nucleotides agree with TRBD1. The germline gives CDR1 MGHDK, CDR2 SYGVNS. V trimming: 4 bases; J trimming: 2 bases; junction bases outside the gene matches: 2. CDR3 length equals 14 residues. Here the CDR3 DNA reads TGTGCCAGCAGTGCCGGGACAGCTGGAAACACCATATATTTT. Translation gives CASSAGTAGNTIYF.

The chain uses TRBV9 and TRBJ1-3; a weak D match, TRBD1 (5 bases). The CDR3 totals 18 residues. Trimming shortened V by 2 bases and J by 0 bases, and 18 bases separated the two germline ends. CDR1 and CDR2 (germline): SGDLS, YYNGEE. This chain's CDR3 is CASSVAGGGSSSGNTIYF. The CDR3 DNA follows: TGTGCCAGCAGCGTCGCTGGGGGAGGGAGCTCCTCTGGAAACACCATATATTTT. Full variable domain (rest looked up from reference TRBV9 and TRBJ1-3): DSGVTQTPKHLITATGQRVTLRCSPRSGDLSVYWYQQSLDQGLQFLIQYYNGEERAKGNILERFSAQQFPDLHSELNLSSLELGDSALYFCASSVAGGGSSSGNTIYFGEGSWLTVV.

The chain is built from TRBV19 and TRBJ2-7; 10 positions agree with TRBD2. Germline V gene sequence: CDR1 LNHDA, CDR2 SQIVND (reference sequence). The CDR3 has 18 amino acids. The junction had 16 bases not matched to a gene; V was cut back by 6 bases and J by 2 bases. CDR3 in amino acids: CASSQTLPSSGSTYEQYF. CDR3 nucleotides: TGTGCCAGTAGCCAAACCTTACCTTCTAGCGGGAGTACCTACGAGCAGTACTTC.

CDR3 sequence: CASTDPGLAHNEQFF. CDR3 nucleotide sequence: TGTGCCAGCACCGACCCGGGACTAGCCCACAATGAGCAGTTCTTC. The V gene is TRBV6-5, the J gene TRBJ2-1; TRBD2 matches 9 bases. V dropped 7 bases and J dropped 5; count of bases not matched to a gene: 9. This CDR3 has 15 residues. Germline values: CDR1 MNHEY, CDR2 SVGAGI.

The genes are TRBV13 and TRBJ1-3; 7 nucleotides align to TRBD1. With V trimmed by 5 bases and J by 4 bases, 8 bases remained unmatched. Germline-derived CDR1 and CDR2 are PRHDT and FYEKMQ (reference sequence). The CDR3 extends over 15 amino acids. The CDR3 region is CASSPQGRSGNTIYF. Written as DNA, the CDR3 is TGTGCCAGCAGCCCACAGGGGCGGTCAGGAAACACCATATATTTT.

V and J are TRBV6-6 and TRBJ1-6; TRBD1 is a possible D gene (6 bases). Germline CDR1 is MNHNY and CDR2 is SVGAGI (reference sequence). The CDR3 totals 12 residues. V was pared by 6 bases and J by 10 bases, with 10 bases between. Here the CDR3 DNA reads TGTGCCAGCAGAACAGGGACATCACCCCTCCACTTT. Protein product: CASRTGTSPLHF.

The chain is built from TRBV4-1 and TRBJ2-7, with 7 bases matching TRBD1. This CDR3 is built from 14 residues. Germline V lookup: CDR1 MGHRA, CDR2 YSYEKL. As DNA, the CDR3 is TGCCCCACCCCCCGACAGGGTTTAGGATACGAGCAGTACTTC. This codes for CPTPRQGLGYEQYF.